The rows below give T cell receptor beta chains drawn from one sample of a study of cytomegalovirus exposure and HLA in healthy donors. Profiled with immunoSEQ multiplex PCR; TCRdb holds only in-frame clones, not every one. The sample includes 200,000 or so clones, 84% of them seen just once. Sequencing input: PBMCs. All receptors come from a woman aged 45 to 65 in good health and CMV-seropositive. Both conserved end residues are part of each CDR3. Fields, in order: J gene, D gene, clone size, V gene, CDR3 DNA, CDR3 protein. D genes are given only for firm matches. Expanded clones get a size class; other rows say once, few or many, or leave the size out.

J: TRBJ1-2; D: TRBD1; size: -; V: TRBV19; DNA: TGTGCCAGTAGTACTTCCGACAGGGCCGTCTATGGCTACACCTTC; CDR3: CASSTSDRAVYGYTF
J: TRBJ1-2; D: TRBD1; size: once; V: TRBV9; DNA: TGTGCCAGCAGTAACAGGGGTAACTATGGCTACACCTTC; CDR3: CASSNRGNYGYTF
J: TRBJ2-5; D: TRBD2; size: -; V: TRBV7-2; DNA: TGTGCCAGCAGCTTAGTAGGAGCGGGGGCCATCCAAGAGACCCAGTACTTC; CDR3: CASSLVGAGAIQETQYF
J: TRBJ2-1; D: -; size: -; V: TRBV7-9; DNA: TGTGCCAGCAGCTTATCGCCTACGGGGGTATACAATGAGCAGTTCTTC; CDR3: CASSLSPTGVYNEQFF
J: TRBJ1-6; D: -; size: -; V: TRBV29-1; DNA: TGCAGCGGGGAGGTCCACTATAATTCCCCCCTCCACTTT; CDR3: CSGEVHYNSPLHF
J: TRBJ2-5; D: TRBD2; size: -; V: TRBV6-6; DNA: TGTGCCAGCAGTGGACCTGGGACTAGCGGCGTGGAGACCCAGTACTTC; CDR3: CASSGPGTSGVETQYF
J: TRBJ1-1; D: -; size: -; V: TRBV6-5; DNA: TGTGCCAGCAGTTACCCGGGGGGCATGAACACTGAAGCTTTCTTT; CDR3: CASSYPGGMNTEAFF
J: TRBJ2-2; D: -; size: few; V: TRBV11-3; DNA: TGTGCCAGCAGCTTACTTTCAGAAGCCGGGGAGCTGTTTTTT; CDR3: CASSLLSEAGELFF
J: TRBJ2-5; D: TRBD2; size: -; V: TRBV6-1; DNA: TGTGCCAGCGGTCCTAGCGGGGTAGAGACCCAGTACTTC; CDR3: CASGPSGVETQYF
J: TRBJ1-2; D: -; size: -; V: TRBV6-5; DNA: TGTGCCAGCAGTTACTCGACAGACAACTATGGCTACACCTTC; CDR3: CASSYSTDNYGYTF
J: TRBJ1-3; D: -; size: -; V: TRBV5-1; DNA: TGCGCCAGCAGCAGGGGCAGATCAACAATCTCTGGAAACACCATATATTTT; CDR3: CASSRGRSTISGNTIYF